This record looks at one T cell receptor (beta chain) sequence and its context. The data were taken from a study of blood T cell repertoires in COVID-19. For the study at large: PBMCs, B-cell-depleted T cells, or T cells were the source of the cDNA or gDNA that made up the material.

Repertoires were generated with immunoSEQ multiplex PCR, while TCRdb's copy carries only in-frame clones and drops some. The data hold 110,000 or so clones, with approximately 90% observed a single time. The CDR3 loop spans 18 amino acids. The germline V and J ends were trimmed by 0 bases and 5 bases, with 20 bases remaining between them. CDR1 and CDR2 from the germline V gene are SGHDN and FVKESK. The chain has TRBV14 and TRBJ2-1, with D possibly being TRBD2 (5 bases). Sequencing input: peripheral blood. This receptor was identified in a woman in her fifties or sixties with acute or convalescent COVID-19. CDR3 protein: CASSQDRGSMRANNEQFF. The DNA of the CDR3 is TGTGCCAGCAGCCAAGACCGTGGATCAATGAGGGCTAACAATGAGCAGTTCTTC.